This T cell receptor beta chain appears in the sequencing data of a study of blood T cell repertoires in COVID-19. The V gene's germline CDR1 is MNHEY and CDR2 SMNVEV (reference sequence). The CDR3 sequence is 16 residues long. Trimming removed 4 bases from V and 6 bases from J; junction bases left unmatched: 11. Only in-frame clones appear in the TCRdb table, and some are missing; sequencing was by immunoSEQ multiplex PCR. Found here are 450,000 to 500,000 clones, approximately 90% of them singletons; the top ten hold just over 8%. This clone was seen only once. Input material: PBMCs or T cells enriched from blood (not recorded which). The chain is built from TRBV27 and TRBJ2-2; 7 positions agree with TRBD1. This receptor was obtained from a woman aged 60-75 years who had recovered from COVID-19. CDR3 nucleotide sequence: TGTGCCAGCAGTTCCCTTAAGACAGGGTGGGCCGGGGAGCTGTTTTTT. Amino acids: CASSSLKTGWAGELFF.